This record covers a single TCR beta chain. This entry is derived from a study of blood T cell repertoires in COVID-19. Profiled with immunoSEQ multiplex PCR; TCRdb holds only in-frame clones, not every one. The sample has about 400,000 clones; approximately 86% are singletons. Clinical history reported by participants formed the basis on which cohorts were assigned. The V end was cut by 2 bases, the J end by 4 bases, with 8 bases between. There are 13 residues in the CDR3. Germline V gene sequence: CDR1 MNHEY, CDR2 SMNVEV (reference sequence). The rearrangement uses TRBV27 and TRBJ1-2, with D unresolved. The TCR originated in a woman aged 40 to 50 with acute COVID-19. The material sequenced was PBMCs or T cells enriched from blood (not recorded which). Here the CDR3 reads CASSLKIGYGYTF. The CDR3 DNA sequence: TGTGCCAGCAGTTTAAAAATCGGCTATGGCTACACCTTC.